This passage covers 12 T cell receptor beta chains from one sample sequenced in a study of T cells in Graves' hyperthyroidism and ophthalmopathy. RNA transcripts served as the template for amplifying TCR beta CDR3 regions. During a first-round RT-PCR of the TCR CDR3, the HTBI primer set was used. TCRdb fed the multiplex PCR reads into MiXCR, producing one record per CDR3 protein. The sample lists approximately 600,000 distinct CDR3 sequences, approximately 15% seen once, with 5.8% in the top ten. The specimen sequenced was blood. The source of these receptors is a woman aged 30 to 39 with Graves' hyperthyroidism that later progressed to Graves' ophthalmopathy.

J is TRBJ1-2 and V is TRBV7-9; TRBD1 might be the D (6 bases). The germline V and J ends were trimmed by 5 bases and 8 bases, with 15 bases remaining between them. CDR1 SEHNR and CDR2 FQNEAQ come from the germline V gene (reference sequence). CDR3 length equals 13 residues. The CDR3 DNA sequence: TGTGCCAGCAGCCCCCCGGGGGCGCCCGGCTACACCTTC. It is translated as CASSPPGAPGYTF.

There are many counts of this clonotype. V usage is TRBV3-1 and J usage is TRBJ1-1; no clear D gene. There are 13 residues in the CDR3. Germline CDR1 and CDR2: LGHDT and YNNKEL (reference sequence). The V end lost 1 base, the J end lost 1 base, and 4 bases lay between the germline ends. The CDR3 sequence: CASSQVANTEAFF. The CDR3 bases are TGTGCCAGCAGCCAAGTGGCGAACACTGAAGCTTTCTTT.

This clonotype came up many times. The chain carries TRBV24-1 and TRBJ1-2, with D unclear. CDR1 and CDR2 (germline): KGHDR, SFDVKD. The germline V and J ends were trimmed by 3 bases and 4 bases, with 14 bases remaining between them. This CDR3 has 15 amino acids. This CDR3 reads CATSDTGTGPYGYTF. DNA of the CDR3: TGTGCCACCAGTGATACGGGTACTGGGCCCTATGGCTACACCTTC.

This clonotype has a handful of counts. The V gene is TRBV19, the J gene TRBJ1-5; D is undetermined. This CDR3 is built from 16 residues. V was trimmed by 5 bases and J by 6 bases, leaving 20 bases between them. Germline-derived CDR1 and CDR2 are LNHDA and SQIVND (reference sequence). CDR3 bases: TGTGCCAGTAGTCCCAGTGAGGGCGGGGAGGTTCAGCCCCAGCATTTT. Residues: CASSPSEGGEVQPQHF.

Ten or more counts support this clonotype. The J gene is TRBJ2-1, the V gene TRBV27; TRBD2 might be the D (5 bases). This CDR3 region has 15 residues. The V end was cut by 6 bases, the J end by 0 bases, with 12 bases between. Germline V gene lookup returns CDR1 MNHEY and CDR2 SMNVEV (reference sequence). The CDR3 region has the DNA TGTGCCAGCAGGCTACTAGGGAGCTCCTACAATGAGCAGTTCTTC. This codes for CASRLLGSSYNEQFF.

The rearrangement joins TRBV15 to TRBJ2-3; D gene unclear. Per the germline V gene, CDR1 is LNHNV and CDR2 is YYDKDF (reference sequence). V was cut by 0 bases and J by 6 bases, with 13 bases left in between. The CDR3 contains 15 residues. The CDR3 sequence is CATSRERSQGDTQYF. CDR3 coding DNA: TGTGCCACCAGCAGAGAAAGGAGTCAAGGGGATACGCAGTATTTT.

This clonotype has a count of ten or more. J is TRBJ1-5 and V is TRBV24-1, with unresolved D. The CDR3 runs to 12 residues. V gave up 4 bases and J gave up 4 bases, with 4 bases separating them. Germline values: CDR1 KGHDR, CDR2 SFDVKD. The chain's CDR3 is CATSDPNQPQHF. CDR3 bases: TGTGCCACCAGTGACCCAAATCAGCCCCAGCATTTT.

The chain links TRBV7-6 to TRBJ2-3; the D is unclear. Germline CDR1 reads SGHVS; CDR2 reads FNYEAQ. This CDR3 contains 12 residues. V lost 4 bases and J lost 6, with 8 bases in between. CDR3 sequence reads: CASSSLIDTQYF. CDR3 DNA sequence: TGTGCCAGCAGCTCTCTCATCGATACGCAGTATTTT.

In its sample, this clonotype was seen a few times. Germline and junction disagree at one end, which may indicate a read error. The chain links TRBV6-1 to TRBJ1-1, with D hard to call. CDR1 is MNHNS and CDR2 is SASEGT in the germline V gene. CDR3 size: 15 residues. CDR3 nucleotide sequence: TGTGCCTGCAGTCCCCCGGGCCTTTGGAACACTGAAGCTTTCTTT. Its translation: CACSPPGLWNTEAFF.

V and J are TRBV10-3 and TRBJ1-1, with D possibly being TRBD1 (6 bases). This CDR3 has 16 amino acids. The V and J ends lost 7 bases and 0 bases respectively, with 18 bases between them. Germline CDR1 is ENHRY and CDR2 is SYGVKD. The CDR3 spells CAITRFQDSLNTEAFF. The CDR3 nucleotides read TGTGCCATCACCCGGTTTCAGGACAGTTTGAACACTGAAGCTTTCTTT.

The chain joins TRBV19 to TRBJ1-1; 9 nucleotides agree with TRBD1. The trim removed 5 bases at V and 4 bases at J, leaving 11 bases unmatched. CDR1 is LNHDA, CDR2 SQIVND, per germline (reference sequence). CDR3 length equals 16 residues. Here the CDR3 reads CASSPGWGQGLTEAFF. The CDR3 coding sequence is TGTGCCAGTAGTCCAGGATGGGGACAGGGCCTCACTGAAGCTTTCTTT.

This clonotype was seen repeatedly, ten times or more. The J gene is TRBJ2-5, the V gene TRBV4-1; D ambiguous. Germline V CDR1 and CDR2: MGHRA, YSYEKL. The CDR3 totals 13 residues. The V gene lost 1 base and the J gene lost 5 bases, with 8 bases spanning the gap. The CDR3 sequence: CASSQGSVETQYF. The CDR3 nucleotides are TGCGCCAGCAGCCAAGGTTCAGTGGAGACCCAGTACTTC.